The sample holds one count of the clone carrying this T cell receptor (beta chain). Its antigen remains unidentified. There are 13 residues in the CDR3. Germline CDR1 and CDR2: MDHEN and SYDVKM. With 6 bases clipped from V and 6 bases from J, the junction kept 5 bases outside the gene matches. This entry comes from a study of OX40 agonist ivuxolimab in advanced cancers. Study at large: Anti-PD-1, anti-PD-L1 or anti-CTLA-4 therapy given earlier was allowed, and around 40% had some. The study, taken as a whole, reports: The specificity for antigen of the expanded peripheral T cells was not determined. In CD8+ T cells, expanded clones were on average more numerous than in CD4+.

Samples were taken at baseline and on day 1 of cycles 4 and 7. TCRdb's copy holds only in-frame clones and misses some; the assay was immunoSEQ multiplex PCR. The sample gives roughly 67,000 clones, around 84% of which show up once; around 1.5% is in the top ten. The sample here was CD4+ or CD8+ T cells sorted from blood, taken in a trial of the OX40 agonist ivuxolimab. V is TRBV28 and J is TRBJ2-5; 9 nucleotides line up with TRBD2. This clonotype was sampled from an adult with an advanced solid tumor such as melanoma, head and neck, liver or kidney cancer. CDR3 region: CASRLAGAQTQYF. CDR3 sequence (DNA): TGTGCCAGCAGATTAGCGGGAGCCCAGACCCAGTACTTC.